These 29 T cell receptor beta chains share one sample of origin, sequenced in a study of control samples from healthy donors and cancer patients. This table comes from immunoSEQ multiplex PCR, and its TCRdb copy is limited to in-frame clones, with some not included. The repertoire holds 350,000 to 450,000 clones, with approximately 90% as singletons. The specimen was PBMCs. These receptors were collected from a man aged 40-55 years with head and neck cancer.

This clone was counted many times. The chain recombines TRBV6-6 with TRBJ2-1; D not certain. There are 12 residues in the CDR3. Trimming shortened V by 5 bases and J by 9 bases, and 11 bases separated the two germline ends. From germline, CDR1 is MNHNY and CDR2 SVGAGI (reference sequence). The CDR3 coding sequence is TGTGCCAGCAGTATAGGGTGGGGTGAGCAGTTCTTC. Translation: CASSIGWGEQFF.

This clone was picked up one time. This chain uses TRBV6-5 with TRBJ2-1, with D hard to call. The ends were cut back, 4 bases at V and 8 bases at J, with 9 bases in the middle. The CDR3 extends over 12 amino acids. Germline values: CDR1 MNHEY, CDR2 SVGAGI. CDR3 DNA: TGTGCCAGCAGTTCCGGGTCCTATGAGCAGTTCTTC. This sequence encodes CASSSGSYEQFF.

This chain connects TRBV5-1 to TRBJ1-3; 8 bases are shared with TRBD1. This CDR3 is 15 amino acids long. V lost 4 bases and J lost 1; bases outside the gene matches: 4. Germline loops: CDR1 SGHRS, CDR2 YFSETQ. DNA for the CDR3: TGCGCCAGCAGCACAAACAGGGGGTCTGGAAACACCATATATTTT. Its translation: CASSTNRGSGNTIYF.

This clone occurred a few times. This chain uses TRBV24-1 with TRBJ1-5, with D perhaps matching TRBD1 (6 bases). V gave up 10 bases and J gave up 5 bases, with 17 bases separating them. The CDR3 runs to 14 residues. Germline V CDR1 and CDR2: KGHDR, SFDVKD. The CDR3 nucleotides read TGTGCCACGGCTGGAGGGGGTCGGGATCAGCCCCAGCATTTT. Translated: CATAGGGRDQPQHF.

In its sample, this clone was seen a few times. The chain is built from TRBV4-1 and TRBJ2-5, with 7 bases fitting TRBD2. The germline gives CDR1 MGHRA, CDR2 YSYEKL. This CDR3 contains 17 residues. The J segment lost 3 bases and the V segment lost 0 bases, leaving 10 bases of the junction unmatched. The CDR3 nucleotides read TGCGCCAGCAGCCAAGAAGGTGGGGTCGGGGGGAAAGAGACCCAGTACTTC. Translating it yields CASSQEGGVGGKETQYF.

V is TRBV2 and J is TRBJ1-4; TRBD1 might be the D (6 bases). The germline V gene encodes CDR1 SNHLY and CDR2 FYNNEI. V was shortened by 3 bases and J by 7 bases, with 12 bases between the two germline ends. The CDR3 spans 14 residues. The CDR3 DNA reads as TGTGCCAGCAGTGACAGGGGTGACGGTGAAAAACTGTTTTTT. Residues: CASSDRGDGEKLFF. The complete variable domain, with remaining parts taken from reference TRBV2 and TRBJ1-4, reads EPEVTQTPSHQVTQMGQEVILRCVPISNHLYFYWYRQILGQKVEFLVSFYNNEISEKSEIFDDQFSVERPDGSNFTLKIRSTKLEDSAMYFCASSDRGDGEKLFFGSGTQLSVL.

This chain uses TRBV6-5 with TRBJ2-1, with D possibly being TRBD2 (6 bases). Germline CDR1 is MNHEY and CDR2 is SVGAGI. The CDR3 consists of 12 residues. V gave up 4 bases and J gave up 12 bases, with 13 bases separating them. For the CDR3, the DNA is TGTGCCAGCAGTTTTACGTCCGGGGGGCAGTTCTTC. This encodes CASSFTSGGQFF.

This chain uses TRBV28 with TRBJ2-1, with 8 bases lining up with TRBD2. CDR1 and CDR2 (germline): MDHEN, SYDVKM. V shed 3 bases, J shed 7 bases, and the junction held 8 bases outside the gene matches. The CDR3 runs to 15 residues. DNA of the CDR3: TGTGCCAGCAGTTTTTGGTCGGGAGGGGGGAATGAGCAGTTCTTC. It yields the protein CASSFWSGGGNEQFF. Variable domain in full (rest from reference TRBV28 and TRBJ2-1): DVKVTQSSRYLVKRTGEKVFLECVQDMDHENMFWYRQDPGLGLRLIYFSYDVKMKEKGDIPEGYSVSREKKERFSLILESASTNQTSMYLCASSFWSGGGNEQFFGPGTRLTVL.

The chain is built from TRBV4-2 and TRBJ2-1; D perhaps matches TRBD1 (5 bases). V shed 0 bases and J shed 8 bases, with 20 bases lying between them. The CDR3 length is 17 residues. Germline V gene lookup returns CDR1 LGHNA and CDR2 YNFKEQ. The CDR3 sequence is CASSQEGPNQGSDEQFF. CDR3 sequence (DNA): TGTGCCAGCAGCCAAGAGGGGCCTAATCAGGGCTCGGATGAGCAGTTCTTC.

The genes are TRBV7-3 and TRBJ1-3; perhaps TRBD1 as D (5 bases). Trimming took off 5 bases at V and 4 bases at J, with 12 bases between the two ends. The V gene's germline CDR1 is SGHTA and CDR2 FQGTGA. The CDR3 runs to 14 residues. In DNA form, the CDR3 reads TGTGCCAGCAGCCGCGGGGGGAAGGGAAACACCATATATTTT. Translation gives CASSRGGKGNTIYF.

This clone showed up just once. The rearrangement uses TRBV6-2 or TRBV6-3 and TRBJ1-1; the D is unclear. CDR3 size: 12 residues. CDR1 and CDR2 (germline): MNHEY, SVGEGT. Trimming removed 0 bases at V and 8 bases at J, with 7 bases between. CDR3 amino acids: CASSYSFREAFF. CDR3 DNA: TGTGCCAGCAGTTACTCTTTCAGAGAAGCTTTCTTT.

The chain combines TRBV5-8 with TRBJ2-7, with D perhaps matching TRBD2 (6 bases). This CDR3 has 14 amino acids. Trimming shortened V by 1 base and J by 5 bases, and 13 bases separated the two germline ends. CDR1 SGHTS and CDR2 YDEGEE come from the germline V gene. The CDR3 here is CASSLLGLTHEQYF. For the CDR3, the DNA is TGTGCCAGCAGCTTGCTGGGACTTACCCACGAGCAGTACTTC.

This rearrangement joins TRBV4-2 to TRBJ2-7; D is perhaps TRBD2 (6 bases). V was clipped by 3 bases and J by 2 bases, with 17 bases between them. The CDR3 is made up of 16 amino acids. Germline CDR1 reads LGHNA; CDR2 reads YNFKEQ. CDR3 loop: CASSQKDGREAYEQYF. The CDR3 DNA sequence: TGTGCCAGCAGCCAGAAGGACGGAAGGGAGGCCTACGAGCAGTACTTC.

The rearrangement links TRBV30 to TRBJ1-1; D unresolved. The CDR3 contains 15 residues. V lost 1 base and J lost 2, with 14 bases in between. Germline V lookup: CDR1 GTSNPN, CDR2 SVGIG (reference sequence). The CDR3 protein is CAWSGGVSGNTEAFF. CDR3 nucleotides: TGTGCCTGGAGTGGCGGGGTGTCGGGAAACACTGAAGCTTTCTTT.

The V gene is TRBV27, the J gene TRBJ2-5, with a weak D call TRBD2 (6 bases). This CDR3 has 13 residues. Germline V gene data show CDR1 as MNHEY and CDR2 as SMNVEV (reference sequence). V dropped 6 bases and J dropped 8 bases, with 16 bases sitting between them. The CDR3 reads CASSPVGGPTQYF. Written as DNA, the CDR3 is TGTGCCAGCAGCCCCGTGGGGGGACCCACCCAGTACTTC.

V and J are TRBV19 and TRBJ1-5; TRBD1 agrees at 7 bases. CDR3 length equals 16 residues. Per germline, CDR1 LNHDA and CDR2 SQIVND (reference sequence). Trimming removed 3 bases from V and 1 base from J; junction bases left unmatched: 6. CDR3 in amino acids: CASSIGRGQSNQPQHF. The CDR3 coding sequence is TGTGCCAGTAGTATTGGTAGGGGGCAAAGCAATCAGCCCCAGCATTTT. The variable domain in full, completed from reference TRBV19 and TRBJ1-5, reads DGGITQSPKYLFRKEGQNVTLSCEQNLNHDAMYWYRQDPGQGLRLIYYSQIVNDFQKGDIAEGYSVSREKKESFPLTVTSAQKNPTAFYLCASSIGRGQSNQPQHFGDGTRLSIL.

The chain employs TRBV24-1 and TRBJ2-2; TRBD2 might be the D (6 bases). Germline CDR1 is KGHDR and CDR2 is SFDVKD. CDR3 length: 15 amino acids. The V end was cut by 3 bases, the J end by 6 bases, with 13 bases between. CDR3 in amino acids: CATSDPGLLAGELFF. The CDR3 coding sequence is TGTGCCACCAGTGATCCGGGACTTCTAGCCGGGGAGCTGTTTTTT.

V gene TRBV3-1 (or the pseudogene TRBV3-2) combines with J gene TRBJ2-5, with D unclear. The V gene's germline CDR1 is LGHDT and CDR2 YNNKEL (reference sequence). Deletions cut 3 bases from V and 4 bases from J, with 3 bases between. The CDR3 covers 11 residues. DNA for the CDR3: TGTGCCAGCAGCCACCGAGAGACCCAGTACTTC. It is translated as CASSHRETQYF.

The chain combines TRBV6-4 with TRBJ2-3; 7 bases fit TRBD1. CDR1 is MRHNA and CDR2 is SNTAGT in the germline V gene. Unmatched junction bases numbered 11, after V lost 4 bases and J lost 4 bases. The CDR3 is 16 amino acids. CDR3 sequence reads: CASSARESGGADTQYF. Written as DNA, the CDR3 is TGTGCCAGCAGTGCGCGTGAATCAGGGGGAGCAGATACGCAGTATTTT.

This CDR3 is CASSYGQPNQPQHF. The CDR3 nucleotides are TGTGCCAGCAGTTACGGGCAGCCCAATCAGCCCCAGCATTTT. The rearrangement links TRBV6-6 to TRBJ1-5; D remains unclear. The germline gives CDR1 MNHNY, CDR2 SVGAGI (reference sequence). The ends were cut back, 2 bases at V and 3 bases at J, with 8 bases in the middle. This CDR3 has 14 amino acids.

The chain uses TRBV7-9 and TRBJ2-3, with a possible D match to TRBD1 (6 bases). CDR1 is SEHNR and CDR2 is FQNEAQ in the germline V gene (reference sequence). The CDR3 spans 15 residues. Between the trimmed V and J ends, which lost 3 bases and 1 base, there was a span of 11 bases. The DNA for the CDR3 is TGTGCCAGCAGCTTGGGGGCTTGGGGCACAGATACGCAGTATTTT. Translation: CASSLGAWGTDTQYF.

The chain recombines TRBV10-3 with TRBJ2-7; perhaps TRBD1 as D (7 bases). CDR1 is ENHRY and CDR2 is SYGVKD in the germline V gene. Trimming stripped 11 bases from V and 5 bases from J, with 13 bases between. This CDR3 region has 11 residues. The CDR3 is CAATGTDEQYF. The CDR3 region has the DNA TGTGCCGCGACAGGGACTGACGAGCAGTACTTC.

The rearrangement joins TRBV19 to TRBJ1-2; the D gene is possibly TRBD1 (5 bases). This CDR3 region has 14 residues. Germline assignment: CDR1 LNHDA and CDR2 SQIVND (reference sequence). V was trimmed by 7 bases and J by 0 bases, leaving 12 bases between them. This CDR3 reads CASTPRETNYGYTF. Written as DNA, the CDR3 is TGTGCCAGTACCCCCAGGGAAACTAACTATGGCTACACCTTC.

The chain employs TRBV2 and TRBJ1-5; D unresolved. V dropped 1 base and J dropped 7 bases, with 8 bases sitting between them. Germline CDR1 SNHLY, CDR2 FYNNEI. This CDR3 contains 13 residues. The CDR3 region is CASSEGYGQPQHF. The CDR3 DNA reads as TGTGCCAGCAGTGAAGGTTATGGACAGCCCCAGCATTTT.

J is TRBJ1-2 and V is TRBV6-7; tentative D call: TRBD1 (5 bases). TRBV6-7 is reported as an ORF; its role is uncertain. V lost 10 bases and J lost 1, with 7 bases in between. The length of the CDR3 is 11 residues. The CDR3 region is CAKDINYGYTF. In nucleotides, the CDR3 is TGTGCCAAGGACATTAACTATGGCTACACCTTC.

The CDR3 region has the DNA TGTGCCAGCAGCGGGACAACTGATACAGATACGCAGTATTTT. This sequence encodes CASSGTTDTDTQYF. The chain employs TRBV28 and TRBJ2-3; possible D gene TRBD1, 6 bases. This CDR3 has 14 residues. Germline loops: CDR1 MDHEN, CDR2 SYDVKM. V lost 6 bases and J lost 3, with 13 bases in between.

V is TRBV24-1 and J is TRBJ2-5; 8 nucleotides match TRBD2. The V segment lost 7 bases and the J segment 5 bases; nucleotides outside the gene matches: 5. The CDR3 loop spans 13 amino acids. The germline CDR1 and CDR2 sequences are KGHDR and SFDVKD. CDR3 nucleotide sequence: TGTGCCACCAGGGAAGCGGGGGATGAGACCCAGTACTTC. Translated: CATREAGDETQYF.

The rearrangement links TRBV18 to TRBJ1-1; D is unresolved. Trimming removed 1 base from V and 0 bases from J, with 9 bases in between. The CDR3 is made up of 15 amino acids. The germline CDR1 and CDR2 sequences are KGHSH and LQKENI. CDR3: CASSPRTALNTEAFF. CDR3 nucleotides: TGTGCCAGCTCACCACGCACAGCCCTGAACACTGAAGCTTTCTTT.

This chain uses TRBV29-1 with TRBJ2-7; no definite D call. CDR3 length: 10 residues. Trimming took 4 bases from V and 3 from J, leaving 4 bases between them. Germline CDR1 SQVTM, CDR2 ANQGSEA. The CDR3 nucleotides read TGCAGCGTTGTGGACTACGAGCAGTACTTC. Protein: CSVVDYEQYF.